Sequencing of this T cell receptor (beta chain) was carried out in a study of T-cell memory formation after mild COVID-19. The germline V and J ends were trimmed by 5 bases and 5 bases, with 15 bases remaining between them. From germline, CDR1 is LNHDA and CDR2 SQIVND (reference sequence). The CDR3 extends over 15 amino acids. Study-wide results and caveats: Second-wave clones reaching peak frequency on day 37 lacked confirmed SARS-CoV-2 specificity. Contracting CD4+ clones lay largely in CM and EM, with CD8+ ones residing in EMRA. Cross-reactive memory seemingly joined, as some responding clones were found in pre-infection memory.

Concerning this clonotype: Its target is not known.

The authors produced TCR alpha and TCR beta cDNA libraries with sample barcodes and UMIs by 5'RACE using constant-segment primers. In TCRdb, the 5' RACE reads were re-called with MiXCR into one record per CDR3 protein. The sample contains about 540,000 distinct CDR3 sequences, 20% of which appear only once. The source material was PBMCs or a T cell subset sorted from them (not recorded which). V and J are TRBV19 and TRBJ2-2, with D hard to call. The source is an adult woman who had mild COVID-19 (a few samples of this study predate the infection). Cell type and time point are not known. CDR3 sequence: CASSVDVLGTGELFF. Written as DNA, the CDR3 is TGTGCCAGTAGTGTGGACGTCCTCGGGACCGGGGAGCTGTTTTTT.